The 30 T cell receptor beta chains below come from one sample, sequenced in a study of blood T cells in healthy people across ages. Primed by a sample-barcoded 5' primer and a J-beta primer mix, a second PCR proceeded for about 6 to 12 cycles. MiXCR, applied by TCRdb to the 5' RACE reads, yields one record per CDR3 protein. The profile shows about 1.1 million distinct CDR3 sequences, 35% to 40% of them singletons. The source material was blood. Receptors were obtained from a man between 18 and 29 years old in good health.

The rearrangement uses TRBV6-5 and TRBJ2-1; D is perhaps TRBD1 (7 bases). The germline V gene encodes CDR1 MNHEY and CDR2 SVGAGI. This CDR3 contains 16 residues. The V end lost 0 bases, the J end lost 6 bases, and 15 bases lay between the germline ends. The CDR3 spells CASSYSVGQGGNEQFF. DNA for the CDR3: TGTGCCAGCAGTTACTCGGTAGGGCAGGGGGGCAATGAGCAGTTCTTC.

V gene TRBV20-1 combines with J gene TRBJ2-7, with D possibly being TRBD1 or TRBD2 (5 bases each). The CDR3 totals 16 residues. Germline loops: CDR1 DFQATT, CDR2 SNEGSKA (reference sequence). The V end lost 0 bases, the J end lost 7 bases, and 22 bases lay between the germline ends. The CDR3 protein is CSARDNRDHGWNEQYF. Written as DNA, the CDR3 is TGCAGTGCTAGAGACAACCGGGACCACGGATGGAATGAGCAGTACTTC.

The chain couples TRBV7-6 to TRBJ2-3; possibly TRBD1 for D (6 bases). V was trimmed by 4 bases and J by 2 bases, leaving 13 bases between them. Germline CDR1 and CDR2: SGHVS and FNYEAQ. The CDR3 has 15 amino acids. This CDR3 is CASSSTGRPTDTQYF. The CDR3 region has the DNA TGTGCCAGCAGCTCCACAGGGCGCCCCACAGATACGCAGTATTTT.

The chain combines TRBV20-1 with TRBJ2-4; tentatively, D is TRBD2 (7 bases). With the DNA end fitting TRBJ2-7 better, the J assignment may be wrong. The CDR3 consists of 15 residues. Germline V lookup: CDR1 DFQATT, CDR2 SNEGSKA (reference sequence). The CDR3 is CSANPGGGRSHEQYF. DNA for the CDR3: TGCAGTGCCAACCCGGGGGGCGGGAGAAGTCACGAGCAGTACTTC.

On this clonotype: A read error may be the cause here, since a much bigger clone is one base away. The gene calls are TRBV12-3 or TRBV12-4 and TRBJ2-5; 8 nucleotides align to TRBD1. Judging by the DNA end, TRBJ2-7 fits better; the J call may be wrong. This CDR3 spans 15 amino acids. The CDR3: CTSSPQPGQEYEQYF. Written as DNA, the CDR3 is TGTACCAGCAGCCCACAACCGGGACAGGAATACGAGCAGTACTTC.

Many counts were recorded for this clonotype. This chain uses TRBV5-1 with TRBJ2-3, with TRBD1 matching over 7 bases. This CDR3 is 14 amino acids long. Germline V CDR1 and CDR2: SGHRS, YFSETQ. After removal of 1 base from V and 5 bases from J, the junction contained 4 bases not matched to a gene. The CDR3 sequence is CASSLRQGKDTQYF. The CDR3 bases are TGCGCCAGCAGCTTGCGACAGGGTAAAGATACGCAGTATTTT.

This clonotype was observed at least ten times. CDR3 in amino acids: CSVADRERDGYTF. The CDR3 DNA reads TGCAGCGTTGCAGACAGGGAAAGGGATGGCTACACCTTC. The chain carries TRBV29-1 and TRBJ1-2; 7 bases fit TRBD1. The germline gives CDR1 SQVTM, CDR2 ANQGSEA. V lost 4 bases and J lost 6; bases outside the gene matches: 8. The CDR3 is 13 residues long.

This clonotype turned up a few times. This chain connects TRBV5-1 to TRBJ2-2; TRBD2 is a possible D gene (5 bases). Germline assignment: CDR1 SGHRS and CDR2 YFSETQ. The CDR3 extends over 15 amino acids. The V end lost 1 base, the J end lost 0 bases, and 7 bases lay between the germline ends. This CDR3 reads CASSLTRTNTGELFF. The CDR3 DNA sequence: TGCGCCAGCAGCTTGACTAGGACGAACACCGGGGAGCTGTTTTTT. Combining the CDR3 with reference TRBV5-1 and TRBJ2-2 gives the whole variable domain KAGVTQTPRYLIKTRGQQVTLSCSPISGHRSVSWYQQTPGQGLQFLFEYFSETQRNKGNFPGRFSGRQFSNSRSEMNVSTLELGDSALYLCASSLTRTNTGELFFGEGSRLTVL.

In regard to this clonotype: A single base separates this from a much larger clone, so it may be a read error. The chain carries TRBV4-3 and TRBJ1-2, with D perhaps matching TRBD1 (5 bases). This CDR3 has 17 residues. CDR1 and CDR2 (germline): LGHNA, YSLEER. As DNA, the CDR3 is TGCGCCAGCAACCAAGATCATGGAGGGGATTCTAACTATGGCTACACCTTC. Translated, it gives CASNQDHGGDSNYGYTF.

This clonotype was seen only a few times. The rearrangement uses TRBV7-2 and TRBJ2-5, with D tentatively TRBD2 (6 bases). The CDR3 length is 15 residues. V was trimmed by 4 bases and J by 2 bases, leaving 14 bases between them. Germline lookup yields CDR1 SGHTA and CDR2 FQGNSA. The CDR3 protein is CASSSNGLAQETQYF. The CDR3 DNA follows: TGTGCCAGCAGCTCAAACGGGCTAGCGCAAGAGACCCAGTACTTC.

This clonotype was counted between two and nine times. The chain links TRBV7-9 to TRBJ2-1, with TRBD1 matching over 9 bases. V gave up 5 bases and J gave up 5 bases; unmatched junction bases: 7. There are 15 residues in the CDR3. Germline V gene sequence: CDR1 SEHNR, CDR2 FQNEAQ (reference sequence). The CDR3: CASSGERQGDNEQFF. The DNA for the CDR3 is TGTGCCAGCAGCGGCGAGAGACAGGGGGACAATGAGCAGTTCTTC.

The chain recombines TRBV27 with TRBJ1-4, with no clear D. Trimming pared 6 bases from V and 0 bases from J, leaving 11 bases between. The CDR3 is 15 residues long. Looked up from germline, CDR1 is MNHEY and CDR2 is SMNVEV (reference sequence). CDR3 region: CASRGLSATNEKLFF. CDR3 DNA: TGTGCCAGCAGAGGACTTTCCGCAACTAATGAAAAACTGTTTTTT.

This rearrangement joins TRBV30 to TRBJ2-3; D might be TRBD2 (7 bases). From germline, CDR1 is GTSNPN and CDR2 SVGIG (reference sequence). Trimming cost V 5 bases and J 0 bases, with 15 bases left between them. The CDR3 totals 15 residues. CDR3 in DNA: TGTGCCTGGGACCCCGAGGGGGGGAGCACAGATACGCAGTATTTT. Amino acid sequence: CAWDPEGGSTDTQYF. Full variable domain (rest looked up from reference TRBV30 and TRBJ2-3): SQTIHQWPATLVQPVGSPLSLECTVEGTSNPNLYWYRQAAGRGLQLLFYSVGIGQISSEVPQNLSASRPQDRQFILSSKKLLLSDSGFYLCAWDPEGGSTDTQYFGPGTRLTVL.

V usage is TRBV5-4 and J usage is TRBJ2-1, with TRBD2 identical over 7 bases. Trimming cost V 4 bases and J 0 bases; bases outside gene matches: 10. This CDR3 region has 17 residues. Per the germline V gene, CDR1 is SGHNT and CDR2 is YYREEE (reference sequence). In DNA, the CDR3 is TGTGCCAGCAGCACGTCGACTAGCCGCTTCTCCTACAATGAGCAGTTCTTC. It encodes CASSTSTSRFSYNEQFF.

This sequence joins TRBV4-3 and TRBJ1-2, with TRBD1 as a possible D gene (5 bases). Germline V CDR1 and CDR2: LGHNA, YSLEER. The CDR3 contains 15 residues. With 0 bases removed from V and 5 bases from J, the gap between germline ends came to 13 bases. The CDR3: CASSQDSQGAYGYTF. In nucleotides, the CDR3 is TGCGCCAGCAGCCAAGATAGTCAGGGTGCTTATGGCTACACCTTC.

This clonotype was counted a few times. The chain employs TRBV12-3 or TRBV12-4 and TRBJ1-2; unclear D gene. V was clipped by 4 bases and J by 3 bases, with 12 bases between them. The CDR3 sequence is 14 residues long. The CDR3 region has the DNA TGTGCCAGCAGTTACGGGAGGGAGGACTATGGCTACACCTTC. It codes for CASSYGREDYGYTF.

This clonotype was observed a handful of times. The J gene is TRBJ2-1, the V gene TRBV3-1; D remains ambiguous. The CDR3 length is 16 residues. V lost 0 bases and J 7 bases, leaving 16 bases between the germline ends. Germline values: CDR1 LGHDT, CDR2 YNNKEL (reference sequence). CDR3 in amino acids: CASSQDPGYQSNEQFF. Here the CDR3 DNA reads TGTGCCAGCAGCCAAGATCCGGGCTACCAGTCAAATGAGCAGTTCTTC.

This clonotype was picked up a small number of times. V usage is TRBV28 and J usage is TRBJ1-5; 8 bases match TRBD1. The germline gives CDR1 MDHEN, CDR2 SYDVKM. The CDR3 has 16 amino acids. The V segment lost 6 bases and the J segment 5 bases; nucleotides outside the gene matches: 12. CDR3 residues: CASRGQGRYNYQPQHF. As DNA, the CDR3 is TGTGCCAGCAGAGGACAGGGACGCTATAATTATCAGCCCCAGCATTTT.

This clonotype was found a few times. The chain is built from TRBV4-2 and TRBJ1-4, with unresolved D. The CDR3 loop spans 13 amino acids. Per the germline V gene, CDR1 is LGHNA and CDR2 is YNFKEQ. Trimming removed 1 base from V and 5 bases from J, with 5 bases in between. CDR3 nucleotide sequence: TGTGCCAGCAGCCAAGCTTTAAATGAAAAACTGTTTTTT. Translated: CASSQALNEKLFF.

In the case of this clonotype: The junction shows a germline mismatch at one end, possibly a read error. The J gene is TRBJ1-1, the V gene TRBV20-1, with D hard to call. This CDR3 is built from 10 residues. CDR1 DFQATT and CDR2 SNEGSKA come from the germline V gene (reference sequence). The CDR3 nucleotides read TGCAGGGCTATCCGGGCCCCAGCTTTCTTT. Amino acid sequence: CRAIRAPAFF.

This chain joins TRBV4-3 and TRBJ2-5, with TRBD2 matching over 12 bases. Per germline, CDR1 LGHNA and CDR2 YSLEER. This CDR3 region has 16 residues. V was clipped by 2 bases and J by 11 bases; unmatched bases: 12. CDR3 amino acids: CASSQLAGGPKNEQYF. CDR3 sequence (DNA): TGCGCCAGCAGCCAACTAGCGGGGGGGCCTAAGAATGAGCAGTACTTC.

This clonotype was seen a single time. The chain employs TRBV7-8 and TRBJ1-1; D is possibly TRBD1 (6 bases). Germline loops: CDR1 SGHVS, CDR2 FQNEAQ. The CDR3 sequence is 14 residues long. V was pared by 6 bases and J by 4 bases, with 15 bases between. CDR3 in amino acids: CASSAQGMSTEAFF. The CDR3 region has the DNA TGTGCCAGCAGTGCACAGGGAATGAGCACTGAAGCTTTCTTT.

The chain carries TRBV5-5 and TRBJ2-2; perhaps TRBD1 as D (6 bases). Trimming took 3 bases from V and 2 from J, leaving 14 bases between them. The CDR3 has 16 residues. Germline CDR1 SGHKS, CDR2 YYEKEE (reference sequence). The CDR3 DNA sequence: TGTGCCAGCAGCTCCTCCCCGGACAGCAACACCGGGGAGCTGTTTTTT. This encodes CASSSSPDSNTGELFF.

This clonotype was found a few times. The V gene is TRBV18, the J gene TRBJ1-2, with D perhaps matching TRBD1 (5 bases). Germline loops: CDR1 KGHSH, CDR2 LQKENI. This CDR3 contains 13 residues. V was cut by 5 bases and J by 4 bases, with 11 bases left in between. The CDR3 nucleotides read TGTGCCAGCTCAGGGGACCCCCGCTATGGCTACACCTTC. Amino acids: CASSGDPRYGYTF.

This sequence joins TRBV20-1 and TRBJ2-4; 7 bases map to TRBD2. TRBJ2-7 explains the end of the DNA better; the J call may be wrong. The CDR3 totals 15 residues. Germline assignment: CDR1 DFQATT and CDR2 SNEGSKA (reference sequence). CDR3 DNA: TGCAGTGCTAACCCCACGACTAGCTGGCCCTACGAGCAGTACTTC. Protein product: CSANPTTSWPYEQYF.

In regard to this clonotype: This could be a read error, since a much larger clone is one nucleotide away. V is TRBV18 and J is TRBJ1-2, with D unclear. V dropped 0 bases and J dropped 8 bases, with 13 bases sitting between them. The germline gives CDR1 KGHSH, CDR2 LQKENI. The CDR3 sequence is 14 residues long. CDR3 in amino acids: CASSPPAIQEGYTF. The CDR3 region has the DNA TGTGCCAGCTCACCACCGGCAATTCAAGAGGGCTACACCTTC.

The chain is built from TRBV24-1 and TRBJ1-5; D gene uncertain. The germline V gene has CDR1 KGHDR and CDR2 SFDVKD. The CDR3 runs to 16 residues. The V and J ends lost 4 bases and 0 bases respectively, with 12 bases between them. The CDR3 nucleotides are TGTGCCACCAGTGACCCGGACGGACCTAGCAATCAGCCCCAGCATTTT. Its translation: CATSDPDGPSNQPQHF.

This clonotype was seen a few times. V and J are TRBV20-1 and TRBJ2-7; D not certain. The V and J ends lost 0 bases and 4 bases respectively, with 7 bases between them. The CDR3 is made up of 12 amino acids. Germline loops: CDR1 DFQATT, CDR2 SNEGSKA (reference sequence). The CDR3 spells CSARDSTYEQYF. In nucleotides, the CDR3 is TGCAGTGCTAGAGACAGCACTTACGAGCAGTACTTC.

On this clonotype itself: Since the CDR3 does not end with the conserved phenylalanine or tryptophan, this likely comes from a read error. The V call is TRBV12-3 or TRBV12-4, the J call TRBJ2-1; no definite D call. V lost 1 base to trimming and J lost 5 bases, with 0 bases between them. CDR3 length: 11 residues. CDR3 DNA: TGTGCCAGCAGTTTAGACAATGAGCAGTTCTTG. Residues: CASSLDNEQFL.

CDR3 nucleotides: TGCGCCAGCAGCCAAGACCGGGGGTTGAGCAATGAGCAGTTCTTC. This translates into CASSQDRGLSNEQFF. This chain uses TRBV4-3 with TRBJ2-1; TRBD2 is a possible D gene (6 bases). Per the germline V gene, CDR1 is LGHNA and CDR2 is YSLEER. V lost 0 bases, J lost 6 bases, and 12 bases lay in between. The CDR3 contains 15 residues.